The 31 T cell receptor beta chains presented below share a single source sample, sequenced in a study of regulatory dendritic cells for organ transplantation. Libraries were prepared by immunoSEQ multiplex PCR; TCRdb keeps only in-frame clonotypes and omits some of them. The table shows nearly 30,000 clones, with 75% to 80% occurring only once. The sequencing input was memory CD4+ T cells from blood. Subset defined: CD45RO+ memory T cells. The receptors originated from a human donor in good health.

The rearrangement joins TRBV9 to TRBJ2-3, with 9 bases identical to TRBD2. In germline, CDR1 is SGDLS, CDR2 YYNGEE. J lost 2 bases, V lost 3 bases, and 4 bases had no gene match. The CDR3 totals 15 residues. CDR3 in amino acids: CASSESGGHTDTQYF. In nucleotides, the CDR3 is TGTGCCAGCAGCGAAAGCGGGGGGCACACAGATACGCAGTATTTT.

The gene calls are TRBV9 and TRBJ2-6; D gene unclear. Germline V gives CDR1 SGDLS, CDR2 YYNGEE. The V gene lost 4 bases and the J gene lost 4 bases, with 12 bases spanning the gap. This CDR3 is 15 amino acids long. For the CDR3, the DNA is TGTGCCAGCAGCCTCGTTAAATCGGGGGCCAACGTCCTGACTTTC. Translated: CASSLVKSGANVLTF.

The chain employs TRBV19 and TRBJ2-5, with D perhaps matching TRBD1 or TRBD2 (5 bases each). This CDR3 comprises 14 residues. Germline V gene data show CDR1 as LNHDA and CDR2 as SQIVND (reference sequence). V was trimmed by 5 bases and J by 4 bases, leaving 14 bases between them. The CDR3 reads CASSEVWGIETQYF. The CDR3 nucleotides are TGTGCCAGTAGTGAGGTGTGGGGGATAGAGACCCAGTACTTC.

In DNA form, the CDR3 reads TGTGCCAGCAGCGTAGTTGTGGGGCTGGGGAATGAGCAGTTCTTC. Protein sequence: CASSVVVGLGNEQFF. V gene TRBV9 combines with J gene TRBJ2-1; a possible D gene is TRBD1 (5 bases). Germline values: CDR1 SGDLS, CDR2 YYNGEE. There are 15 residues in the CDR3. V gave up 0 bases and J gave up 7 bases, with 14 bases separating them.

The chain couples TRBV28 to TRBJ2-3, with 10 bases fitting TRBD2. V was pared by 6 bases and J by 2 bases, with 14 bases of the junction left unmatched. CDR1 MDHEN and CDR2 SYDVKM come from the germline V gene. This CDR3 region has 18 residues. CDR3 bases: TGTGCCAGCAGCGGACAGGGTAGACTAGCGGGTAACACAGATACGCAGTATTTT. It yields the protein CASSGQGRLAGNTDTQYF.

The chain joins TRBV5-1 to TRBJ2-2, with D uncertain. Germline CDR1 and CDR2: SGHRS and YFSETQ. The CDR3 spans 15 residues. The V end was cut by 5 bases, the J end by 0 bases, with 11 bases between. The CDR3 here is CASSRTAANTGELFF. CDR3 sequence (DNA): TGCGCCAGCAGTAGGACGGCAGCGAACACCGGGGAGCTGTTTTTT.

V is TRBV5-3 and J is TRBJ1-2; no clear D gene. TRBV5-3 is sorted into the ORF group, with uncertain function. The CDR3 loop spans 15 amino acids. With 0 bases removed from V and 6 bases from J, the gap between germline ends came to 15 bases. CDR3 in amino acids: CARSLARDMDHGYTF. The CDR3 nucleotides are TGTGCCAGAAGCTTGGCACGCGACATGGATCATGGCTACACCTTC.

V and J are TRBV4-3 and TRBJ1-1, with D perhaps TRBD1 (6 bases). The CDR3 runs 16 residues. Germline V lookup: CDR1 LGHNA, CDR2 YSLEER. V lost 0 bases and J lost 4, with 15 bases in between. CDR3 residues: CASSQDAGARITEAFF. The CDR3 DNA reads TGCGCCAGCAGCCAAGATGCAGGGGCGCGGATCACTGAAGCTTTCTTT.

The genes are TRBV7-3 and TRBJ2-3; TRBD1 is a possible D gene (6 bases). Germline assignment: CDR1 SGHTA and CDR2 FQGTGA. V was clipped by 5 bases and J by 4 bases, with 19 bases between them. The CDR3 covers 16 residues. CDR3 nucleotide sequence: TGTGCCAGCAGCCCTGGGGGCCGGGGAATGGCAGATACGCAGTATTTT. Its protein product is CASSPGGRGMADTQYF.

In DNA, the CDR3 is TGTGCCAGCAGCCCGGGTGGACAGCGGCAAGCTTTCTTT. Encoded protein: CASSPGGQRQAFF. The J gene is TRBJ1-1, the V gene TRBV7-2, with a possible D match to TRBD1 (6 bases). Germline V gene sequence: CDR1 SGHTA, CDR2 FQGNSA. This CDR3 spans 13 amino acids. V lost 5 bases and J lost 9, with 16 bases in between. Full variable domain (remainder filled in from reference TRBV7-2 and TRBJ1-1): GAGVSQSPSNKVTEKGKDVELRCDPISGHTALYWYRQSLGQGLEFLIYFQGNSAPDKSGLPSDRFSAERTGGSVSTLTIQRTQQEDSAVYLCASSPGGQRQAFFGQGTRLTVV.

V gene TRBV16 combines with J gene TRBJ2-7; D gene ambiguous. CDR1 and CDR2 from the germline V gene are KGHSY and FQNENV. The CDR3 has 14 residues. Trimming shortened V by 0 bases and J by 4 bases, and 10 bases separated the two germline ends. The CDR3 loop reads CASSQSRQSYEQYF. The CDR3 DNA reads TGTGCCAGCAGCCAATCGAGGCAGAGTTACGAGCAGTACTTC.

This clone was observed a handful of times. DNA of the CDR3: TGTGCCATCAAAACGAGTACAGGCCCCTATGGCTACACCTTC. Amino acid sequence: CAIKTSTGPYGYTF. The chain uses TRBV10-3 and TRBJ1-2; tentative D call: TRBD1 (5 bases). Trimming removed 7 bases at V and 4 bases at J, with 16 bases between. The length of the CDR3 is 14 residues. Germline CDR1 ENHRY, CDR2 SYGVKD.

Here the CDR3 reads CASRGLAGSYEQYF. Here the CDR3 DNA reads TGTGCCAGCAGGGGACTAGCGGGAAGTTACGAGCAGTACTTC. V is TRBV6-5 and J is TRBJ2-7; 13 positions match TRBD2. This CDR3 region has 14 residues. Trimming took 6 bases from V and 4 from J; bases not matched to a gene: 3. Germline assignment: CDR1 MNHEY and CDR2 SVGAGI.

As DNA, the CDR3 is TGTGCTAGTGGTTTTGGGGGGCCCGAACCATTTTACTTC. It specifies CASGFGGPEPFYF. The genes are TRBV12-5 and TRBJ2-7; D may correspond to TRBD1 or TRBD2 (6 bases each). The germline V and J ends were trimmed by 3 bases and 13 bases, with 19 bases remaining between them. This CDR3 comprises 13 residues. Germline V CDR1 and CDR2: LGHNT, FRNRAP.

The table lists this clone with a count of one. The chain joins TRBV28 to TRBJ1-4; no reliable D call. V lost 6 bases to trimming and J lost 10 bases, with 21 bases between them. CDR3 length: 15 residues. Germline CDR1 and CDR2: MDHEN and SYDVKM. DNA of the CDR3: TGTGCCAGCAGATCCCAAGGTAGCCTACTAGGAAAACTGTTTTTT. Protein product: CASRSQGSLLGKLFF. Looking up the rest from reference TRBV28 and TRBJ1-4 gives the full variable domain: DVKVTQSSRYLVKRTGEKVFLECVQDMDHENMFWYRQDPGLGLRLIYFSYDVKMKEKGDIPEGYSVSREKKERFSLILESASTNQTSMYLCASRSQGSLLGKLFFGSGTQLSVL.

The chain combines TRBV15 with TRBJ2-3; D gene unclear. Germline CDR1 and CDR2: LNHNV and YYDKDF (reference sequence). Trimming left V 0 bases short and J 0 bases short, with 10 bases between. The CDR3 has 16 residues. CDR3 in amino acids: CATSRDKAASTDTQYF. For the CDR3, the DNA is TGTGCCACCAGCAGAGATAAGGCTGCTAGCACAGATACGCAGTATTTT.

This chain links TRBV27 with TRBJ1-2, with D hard to call. Germline CDR1 and CDR2: MNHEY and SMNVEV (reference sequence). Trimming took 6 bases from V and 2 from J, leaving 10 bases between them. The CDR3 extends over 13 amino acids. CDR3 sequence (DNA): TGTGCCAGCAGGTCAACAGAAAACTATGGCTACACCTTC. It is translated as CASRSTENYGYTF.

The count of this clone is one. The chain couples TRBV7-2 to TRBJ2-7, with TRBD2 matching over 8 bases. V gave up 1 base and J gave up 2 bases; unmatched junction bases: 1. Germline V gene sequence: CDR1 SGHTA, CDR2 FQGNSA. The CDR3 extends over 14 amino acids. The CDR3 is CASSLVGGAYEQYF. The CDR3 DNA reads TGTGCCAGCAGCTTAGTCGGGGGGGCCTACGAGCAGTACTTC.

This clone occurred a few times. CDR3 sequence (DNA): TGTGCCAGCAGCTCTAACCGCCAGGCTTACGAGCAGTACTTC. It codes for CASSSNRQAYEQYF. The J gene is TRBJ2-7, the V gene TRBV7-2, with unresolved D. CDR3 length: 14 amino acids. Between the trimmed V and J ends, which lost 4 bases and 4 bases, there was a span of 14 bases. Germline V CDR1 and CDR2: SGHTA, FQGNSA.

J is TRBJ2-5 and V is TRBV5-1, with D maybe TRBD2 (6 bases). The V gene lost 4 bases and the J gene lost 5 bases, with 15 bases spanning the gap. From germline, CDR1 is SGHRS and CDR2 YFSETQ. CDR3 length: 14 residues. This chain's CDR3 is CASSAQTSSETQYF. CDR3 sequence (DNA): TGCGCCAGCAGCGCCCAGACTAGTAGTGAGACCCAGTACTTC.

The chain is built from TRBV11-2 and TRBJ2-3, with D possibly called TRBD1 or TRBD2 (6 bases each). The CDR3 length is 13 residues. Germline loops: CDR1 SGHAT, CDR2 FQNNGV. V was cut by 1 base and J by 6 bases, with 8 bases left in between. CDR3 region: CASSLGGADTQYF. CDR3 coding DNA: TGTGCCAGCAGCTTAGGGGGGGCGGATACGCAGTATTTT.

This clone was seen a single time. J is TRBJ2-1 and V is TRBV7-3, with a possible D match to TRBD1 (6 bases). Germline assignment: CDR1 SGHTA and CDR2 FQGTGA. This CDR3 is built from 15 residues. Trimming removed 1 base from V and 10 bases from J, with 17 bases in between. CDR3 loop: CASSLIGGVGKEQFF. The CDR3 bases are TGTGCCAGCAGCTTAATAGGGGGAGTGGGGAAGGAGCAGTTCTTC.

The V and J genes are TRBV18 and TRBJ2-7; 16 bases line up with TRBD2. This CDR3 spans 19 amino acids. Losses at the gene ends were 5 bases for V and 8 bases for J; bases not matched to a gene: 18. From germline, CDR1 is KGHSH and CDR2 LQKENI. CDR3 DNA: TGTGCCAGCTCAAGATTCACCGGGACTAGCGGGGGGGAACCTACGCAGCAGTACTTC. It specifies CASSRFTGTSGGEPTQQYF.

V usage is TRBV6-5 and J usage is TRBJ2-2; 10 bases are a match to TRBD2. CDR1 is MNHEY and CDR2 is SVGAGI in the germline V gene. The CDR3 is made up of 14 amino acids. V lost 7 bases to trimming and J lost 6 bases; unmatched junction nucleotides: 5. The chain's CDR3 is CASMTSGSPGELFF. CDR3 nucleotide sequence: TGTGCCAGCATGACTAGCGGGTCTCCCGGGGAGCTGTTTTTT.

The V call is TRBV5-6, the J call TRBJ2-7; a weak D match, TRBD2 (5 bases). CDR3 length: 13 amino acids. Trimming shortened V by 5 bases and J by 7 bases, and 16 bases separated the two germline ends. Germline V gives CDR1 SGHDT, CDR2 YYEEEE. The CDR3 reads CASRRGRRREQYF. In DNA form, the CDR3 reads TGTGCCAGCAGACGAGGACGCAGGAGGGAGCAGTACTTC. The full variable domain, completed using reference TRBV5-6 and TRBJ2-7, is DAGVTQSPTHLIKTRGQQVTLRCSPKSGHDTVSWYQQALGQGPQFIFQYYEEEERQRGNFPDRFSGHQFPNYSSELNVNALLLGDSALYLCASRRGRRREQYFGPGTRLTVT.

This clone appeared a single time. The V call is TRBV4-2, the J call TRBJ2-4; no clear D gene. V gave up 1 base and J gave up 6 bases, with 10 bases separating them. Germline CDR1 is LGHNA and CDR2 is YNFKEQ. There are 14 residues in the CDR3. Here the CDR3 reads CASSQGRRINIQYF. CDR3 coding DNA: TGTGCCAGCAGCCAAGGCCGGCGGATAAACATTCAGTACTTC.

The chain recombines TRBV12-5 with TRBJ1-1; D is ambiguous. The germline CDR1 and CDR2 sequences are LGHNT and FRNRAP. The length of the CDR3 is 13 residues. Deletions cut 2 bases from V and 1 base from J, with 5 bases between. Here the CDR3 reads CASGLKTNTEAFF. The DNA for the CDR3 is TGTGCTAGTGGTTTGAAGACGAACACTGAAGCTTTCTTT.

The rearrangement uses TRBV4-2 and TRBJ2-2, with a weak D call TRBD2 (5 bases). CDR1 LGHNA and CDR2 YNFKEQ come from the germline V gene. This CDR3 contains 16 residues. V was shortened by 2 bases and J by 5 bases, with 15 bases between the two germline ends. In DNA, the CDR3 is TGTGCCAGCAGCCAACTTCCGGGATTTTTAACCGGGGAGCTGTTTTTT. The encoded protein is CASSQLPGFLTGELFF.

This clone was observed a single time. CDR3 DNA: TGTGCCAGCAGACACTCCCAAGACAGGGGTGCTAACTATGGCTACACCTTC. The encoded protein is CASRHSQDRGANYGYTF. The chain recombines TRBV28 with TRBJ1-2; 8 bases match TRBD1. The CDR3 loop spans 17 amino acids. Unmatched junction bases numbered 12, after V lost 6 bases and J lost 0 bases. Per the germline V gene, CDR1 is MDHEN and CDR2 is SYDVKM.

V and J are TRBV2 and TRBJ1-5; no definite D call. This CDR3 contains 14 residues. Germline V lookup: CDR1 SNHLY, CDR2 FYNNEI. V shed 6 bases and J shed 5 bases, with 14 bases lying between them. CDR3 nucleotide sequence: TGTGCCAGCAGGGGCACCTCCCAGGATCAGCCCCAGCATTTT. The encoded protein is CASRGTSQDQPQHF.

The rearrangement links TRBV16 to TRBJ1-1; 8 bases map to TRBD1. V lost 6 bases to trimming and J lost 4 bases; unmatched junction nucleotides: 4. The CDR3 consists of 13 residues. From germline, CDR1 is KGHSY and CDR2 FQNENV. The CDR3 region has the DNA TGTGCCAGCAGTCCTACAGGGGGCACTGAAGCTTTCTTT. Translation: CASSPTGGTEAFF.